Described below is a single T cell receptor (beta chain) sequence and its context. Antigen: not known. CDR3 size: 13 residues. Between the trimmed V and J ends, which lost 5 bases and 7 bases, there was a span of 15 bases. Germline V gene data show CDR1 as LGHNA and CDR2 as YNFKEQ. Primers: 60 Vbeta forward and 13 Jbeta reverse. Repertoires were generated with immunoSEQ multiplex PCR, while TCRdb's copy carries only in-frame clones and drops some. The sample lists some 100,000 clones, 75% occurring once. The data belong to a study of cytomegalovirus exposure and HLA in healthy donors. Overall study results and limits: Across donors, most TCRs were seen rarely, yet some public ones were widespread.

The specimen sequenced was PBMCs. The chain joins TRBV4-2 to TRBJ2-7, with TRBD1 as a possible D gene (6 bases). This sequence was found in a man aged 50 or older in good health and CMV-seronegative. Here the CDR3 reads CASSTQGAREQYF. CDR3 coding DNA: TGTGCCAGCAGCACACAGGGAGCGAGAGAGCAGTACTTC.